Listed here are 10 T cell receptor beta chains from one sample, sequenced in a study of post-analysis software for immune sequencing data. Study observations and caveats: Comparison of patients with controls showed a handful of TRBV segments more frequent in patients, TRBV5-6, TRBV5-1 and TRBV20-1 among them.

Which antigens these TCRs recognize remains unknown. Built from TCR beta cDNA, the libraries had unique molecular identifiers in them. From the PCR reads, TCRdb called clonotypes with MiXCR, one entry per CDR3 protein. The table lists approximately 260,000 distinct CDR3 sequences, 35% to 40% of them singletons. Source material: blood. These receptors were obtained from a girl aged 5 to 17 with multiple sclerosis.

With respect to this clonotype: A much larger clone differs by one base, so this may be a read error. V gene TRBV6-1 combines with J gene TRBJ2-1; unclear D gene. Per the germline V gene, CDR1 is MNHNS and CDR2 is SASEGT. This CDR3 has 13 amino acids. Here the CDR3 DNA reads TGTGTCAGCAGTGAGGTCCGCCGGGATGAGCAGTTCTTC. Translation gives CVSSEVRRDEQFF.

This chain uses TRBV5-4 with TRBJ2-3; 14 nucleotides line up with TRBD2. V was pared by 3 bases and J by 0 bases, with 6 bases of the junction left unmatched. CDR1 and CDR2 (germline): SGHNT, YYREEE (reference sequence). This CDR3 comprises 18 residues. CDR3 sequence (DNA): TGTGCCAGCAGCTCCGGACTAGCGGGAGGCGTCAGCACAGATACGCAGTATTTT. The encoded protein is CASSSGLAGGVSTDTQYF.

J is TRBJ2-1 and V is TRBV28; 8 bases align to TRBD2. The CDR3 consists of 16 residues. After removal of 5 bases from V and 10 bases from J, the junction contained 16 bases not matched to a gene. In germline, CDR1 is MDHEN, CDR2 SYDVKM. The CDR3: CASSQRPGLGFAEQFF. CDR3 nucleotide sequence: TGTGCCAGCAGTCAACGCCCGGGACTAGGTTTTGCGGAGCAGTTCTTC.

On this clonotype: This could be a read error, since a much larger clone is one nucleotide away. The chain employs TRBV7-2 and TRBJ1-2, with 7 bases aligning to TRBD1. The germline gives CDR1 SGHTA, CDR2 FQGNSA. The CDR3 spans 13 residues. V was clipped by 4 bases and J by 4 bases; unmatched bases: 3. The CDR3 loop reads CASSSRQGYGYTF. DNA of the CDR3: TGTGCCAGCAGCTCACGACAGGGCTATGGCTACACCTTC.

This chain joins TRBV10-3 and TRBJ1-2; no reliable D call. V shed 0 bases and J shed 6 bases, with 8 bases lying between them. The CDR3 extends over 13 amino acids. Germline values: CDR1 ENHRY, CDR2 SYGVKD. DNA for the CDR3: TGTGCCATCAGTGAGTCGACGGGGAATGGCTACACCTTC. Its translation: CAISESTGNGYTF.

Within the sample, this clonotype is medium-sized. The chain joins TRBV10-3 to TRBJ1-2; the D is unclear. Germline CDR1 reads ENHRY; CDR2 reads SYGVKD. CDR3 size: 13 residues. V lost 1 base and J lost 8, with 11 bases in between. CDR3 sequence: CAISELDLGGYTF. The CDR3 DNA reads as TGTGCCATCAGTGAGTTGGACCTGGGGGGCTACACCTTC.

This clonotype was found many times. The chain combines TRBV20-1 with TRBJ2-5; 7 nucleotides agree with TRBD2. This CDR3 spans 15 amino acids. V lost 3 bases, J lost 0 bases, and 7 bases stayed unmatched. Germline CDR1 reads DFQATT; CDR2 reads SNEGSKA (reference sequence). The CDR3 is CSARASGMDQETQYF. CDR3 coding DNA: TGCAGTGCTAGGGCTAGCGGCATGGACCAAGAGACCCAGTACTTC.

This clonotype was detected ten times or more. This chain links TRBV5-1 with TRBJ2-3; 7 nucleotides line up with TRBD1. Germline CDR1 reads SGHRS; CDR2 reads YFSETQ. J was trimmed by 6 bases and V by 4 bases; bases with no gene match: 5. The CDR3 sequence is 13 residues long. CDR3 in amino acids: CASSKDRADTQYF. For the CDR3, the DNA is TGCGCCAGCAGCAAAGACAGGGCCGATACGCAGTATTTT.

This clonotype was seen just once. This chain links TRBV4-2 with TRBJ2-3; TRBD1 matches 7 bases. This CDR3 spans 13 amino acids. The germline gives CDR1 LGHNA, CDR2 YNFKEQ. V trimming: 10 bases; J trimming: 1 base; junction bases outside the gene matches: 5. Written as DNA, the CDR3 is TGTGCCACCAGGGACAGCCGCACAGATACGCAGTATTTT. It is translated as CATRDSRTDTQYF.

This sequence joins TRBV4-1 and TRBJ2-2, with 14 bases that match TRBD2. CDR1 is MGHRA, CDR2 YSYEKL, per germline. Losses at the gene ends were 1 base for V and 4 bases for J; bases not matched to a gene: 5. This CDR3 spans 18 amino acids. The CDR3 reads CASSQGTSGGWSTGELFF. For the CDR3, the DNA is TGCGCCAGCAGCCAAGGGACTAGCGGGGGGTGGAGCACCGGGGAGCTGTTTTTT.